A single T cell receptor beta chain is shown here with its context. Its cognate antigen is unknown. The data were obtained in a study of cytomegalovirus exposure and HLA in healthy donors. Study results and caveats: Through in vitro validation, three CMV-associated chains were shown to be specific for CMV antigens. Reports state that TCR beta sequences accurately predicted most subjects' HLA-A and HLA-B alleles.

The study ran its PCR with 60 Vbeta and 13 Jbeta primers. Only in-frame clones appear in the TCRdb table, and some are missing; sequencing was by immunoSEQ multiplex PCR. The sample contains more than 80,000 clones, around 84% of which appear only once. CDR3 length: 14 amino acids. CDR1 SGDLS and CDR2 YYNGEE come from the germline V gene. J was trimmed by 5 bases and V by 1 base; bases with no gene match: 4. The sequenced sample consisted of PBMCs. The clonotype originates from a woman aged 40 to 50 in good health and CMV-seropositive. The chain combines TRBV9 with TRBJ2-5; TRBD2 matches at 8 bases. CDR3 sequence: CASSVWSGSETQYF. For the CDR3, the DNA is TGTGCCAGCAGCGTATGGAGCGGGAGCGAGACCCAGTACTTC.